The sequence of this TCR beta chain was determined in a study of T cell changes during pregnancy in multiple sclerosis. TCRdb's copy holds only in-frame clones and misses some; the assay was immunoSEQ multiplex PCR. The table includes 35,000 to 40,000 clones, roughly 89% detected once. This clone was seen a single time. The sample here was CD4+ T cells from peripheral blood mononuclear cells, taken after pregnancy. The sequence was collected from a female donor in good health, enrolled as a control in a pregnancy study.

The CDR3 sequence: CASSPLRQGSSYNEQFF. In DNA, the CDR3 is TGCGCCAGCAGCCCACTCCGGCAGGGCAGCTCCTACAATGAGCAGTTCTTC. This chain uses TRBV5-1 with TRBJ2-1, with D possibly being TRBD1 (5 bases). V was shortened by 4 bases and J by 0 bases, with 17 bases between the two germline ends. CDR3 length: 17 amino acids. Germline lookup yields CDR1 SGHRS and CDR2 YFSETQ.